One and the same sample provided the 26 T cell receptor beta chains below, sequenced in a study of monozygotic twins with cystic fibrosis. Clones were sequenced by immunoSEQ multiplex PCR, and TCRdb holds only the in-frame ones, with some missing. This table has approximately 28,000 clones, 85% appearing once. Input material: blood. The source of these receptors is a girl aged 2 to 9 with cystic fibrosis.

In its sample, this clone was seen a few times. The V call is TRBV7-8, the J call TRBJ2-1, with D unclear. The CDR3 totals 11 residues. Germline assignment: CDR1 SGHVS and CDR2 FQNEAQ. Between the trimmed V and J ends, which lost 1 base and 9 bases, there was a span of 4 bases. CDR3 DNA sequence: TGTGCCAGCAGCTTAGGTCCTGAGCAGTTCTTC. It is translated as CASSLGPEQFF.

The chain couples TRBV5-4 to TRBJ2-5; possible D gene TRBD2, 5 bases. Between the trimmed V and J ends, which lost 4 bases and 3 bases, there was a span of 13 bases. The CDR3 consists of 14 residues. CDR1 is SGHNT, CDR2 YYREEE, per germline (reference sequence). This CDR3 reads CASSPPGVEETQYF. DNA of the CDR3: TGTGCCAGCAGCCCTCCCGGGGTGGAAGAGACCCAGTACTTC. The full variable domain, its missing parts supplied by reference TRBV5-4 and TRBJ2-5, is ETGVTQSPTHLIKTRGQQVTLRCSSQSGHNTVSWYQQALGQGPQFIFQYYREEENGRGNFPPRFSGLQFPNYSSELNVNALELDDSALYLCASSPPGVEETQYFGPGTRLLVL.

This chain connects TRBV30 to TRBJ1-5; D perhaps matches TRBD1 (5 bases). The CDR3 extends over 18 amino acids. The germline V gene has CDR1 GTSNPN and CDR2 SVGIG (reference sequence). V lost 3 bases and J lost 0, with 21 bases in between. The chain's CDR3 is CAWREKGLGDYSNQPQHF. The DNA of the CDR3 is TGTGCCTGGAGAGAAAAGGGACTGGGTGATTATAGCAATCAGCCCCAGCATTTT. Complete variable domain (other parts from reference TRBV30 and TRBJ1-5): SQTIHQWPATLVQPVGSPLSLECTVEGTSNPNLYWYRQAAGRGLQLLFYSVGIGQISSEVPQNLSASRPQDRQFILSSKKLLLSDSGFYLCAWREKGLGDYSNQPQHFGDGTRLSIL.

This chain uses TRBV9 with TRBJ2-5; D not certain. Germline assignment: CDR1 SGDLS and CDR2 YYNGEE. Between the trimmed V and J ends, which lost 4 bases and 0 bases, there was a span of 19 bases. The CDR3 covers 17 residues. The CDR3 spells CASSKGSYGHYQETQYF. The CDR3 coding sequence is TGTGCCAGCAGCAAAGGTTCCTATGGGCACTACCAAGAGACCCAGTACTTC.

The CDR3 loop reads CASSIGGRAEQYF. The CDR3 DNA is TGTGCCAGTAGTATTGGAGGGAGGGCCGAGCAGTACTTC. The rearrangement links TRBV19 to TRBJ2-7, with 7 bases lining up with TRBD2. V lost 3 bases to trimming and J lost 6 bases; unmatched junction nucleotides: 5. The germline V gene has CDR1 LNHDA and CDR2 SQIVND (reference sequence). The CDR3 spans 13 residues. Combining the CDR3 with reference TRBV19 and TRBJ2-7 gives the whole variable domain DGGITQSPKYLFRKEGQNVTLSCEQNLNHDAMYWYRQDPGQGLRLIYYSQIVNDFQKGDIAEGYSVSREKKESFPLTVTSAQKNPTAFYLCASSIGGRAEQYFGPGTRLTVT.

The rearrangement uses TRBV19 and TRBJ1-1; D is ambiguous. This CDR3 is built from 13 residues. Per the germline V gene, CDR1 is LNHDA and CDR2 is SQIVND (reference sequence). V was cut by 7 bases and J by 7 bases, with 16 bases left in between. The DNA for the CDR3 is TGTGCCAGTATCCACTCGGGTTACGGTGAAGCTTTCTTT. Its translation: CASIHSGYGEAFF.

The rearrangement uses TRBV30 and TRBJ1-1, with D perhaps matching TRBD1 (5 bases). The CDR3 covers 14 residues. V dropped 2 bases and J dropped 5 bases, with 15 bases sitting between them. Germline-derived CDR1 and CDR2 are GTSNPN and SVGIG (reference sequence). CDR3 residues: CAWSPRGARTEAFF. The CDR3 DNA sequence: TGTGCCTGGAGTCCCCGGGGCGCGCGGACTGAAGCTTTCTTT.

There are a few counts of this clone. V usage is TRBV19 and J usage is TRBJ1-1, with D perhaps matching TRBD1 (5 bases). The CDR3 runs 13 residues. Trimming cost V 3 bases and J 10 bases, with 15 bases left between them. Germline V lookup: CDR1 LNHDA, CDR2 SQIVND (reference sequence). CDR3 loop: CASSIRLGDGAFF. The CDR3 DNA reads TGTGCCAGTAGTATTAGACTAGGGGATGGAGCTTTCTTT.

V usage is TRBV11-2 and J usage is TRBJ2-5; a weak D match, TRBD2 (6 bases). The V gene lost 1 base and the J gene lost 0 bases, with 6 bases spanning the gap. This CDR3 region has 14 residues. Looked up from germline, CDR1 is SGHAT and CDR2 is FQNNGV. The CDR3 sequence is CASSLAGDQETQYF. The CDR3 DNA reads TGTGCCAGCAGCTTAGCGGGAGACCAAGAGACCCAGTACTTC.

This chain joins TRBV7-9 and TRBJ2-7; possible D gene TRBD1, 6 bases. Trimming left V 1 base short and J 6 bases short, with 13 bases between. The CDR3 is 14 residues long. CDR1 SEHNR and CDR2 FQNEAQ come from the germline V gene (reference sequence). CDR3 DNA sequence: TGTGCCAGCAGCTTAGACAGGGCCACTCCCGAGCAGTACTTC. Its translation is CASSLDRATPEQYF.

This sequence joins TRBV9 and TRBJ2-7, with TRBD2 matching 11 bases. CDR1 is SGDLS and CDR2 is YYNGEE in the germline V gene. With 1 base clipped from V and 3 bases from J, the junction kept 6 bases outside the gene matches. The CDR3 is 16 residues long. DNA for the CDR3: TGTGCCAGCAGCGTAAGTAGCGGGAGGGCCTTCTACGAGCAGTACTTC. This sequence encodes CASSVSSGRAFYEQYF.

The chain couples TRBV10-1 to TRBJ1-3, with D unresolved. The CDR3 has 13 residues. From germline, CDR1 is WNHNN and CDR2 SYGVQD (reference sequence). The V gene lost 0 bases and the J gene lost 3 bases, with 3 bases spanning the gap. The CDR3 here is CASSESLGNTIYF. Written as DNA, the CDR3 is TGCGCCAGCAGTGAGTCGCTTGGAAACACCATATATTTT.

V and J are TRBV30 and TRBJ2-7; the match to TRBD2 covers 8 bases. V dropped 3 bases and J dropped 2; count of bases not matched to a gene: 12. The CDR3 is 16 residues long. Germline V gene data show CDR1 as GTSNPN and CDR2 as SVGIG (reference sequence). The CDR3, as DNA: TGTGCCTGGAGCCGTCTCGCCGGGACTAGGGCCTACGAGCAGTACTTC. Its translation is CAWSRLAGTRAYEQYF.

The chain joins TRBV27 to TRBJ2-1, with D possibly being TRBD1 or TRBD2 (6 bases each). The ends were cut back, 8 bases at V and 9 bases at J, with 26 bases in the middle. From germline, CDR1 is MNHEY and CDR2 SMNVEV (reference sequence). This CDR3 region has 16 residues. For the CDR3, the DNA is TGTGCCAGCGGGGGAAGGGACTCGCTAGGGGGTAGTGAGCAGTTCTTC. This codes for CASGGRDSLGGSEQFF.

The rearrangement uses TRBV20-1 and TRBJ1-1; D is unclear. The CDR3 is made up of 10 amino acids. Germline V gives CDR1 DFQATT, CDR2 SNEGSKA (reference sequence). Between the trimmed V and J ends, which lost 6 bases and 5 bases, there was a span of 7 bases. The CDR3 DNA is TGCAGTGCCGGGTGGACTGAAGCTTTCTTT. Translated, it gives CSAGWTEAFF.

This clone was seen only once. The CDR3 DNA reads TGTGCCAGCAGTTCTACCTCGGGGGGGGAGCTGTTTTTT. Translating gives CASSSTSGGELFF. The chain uses TRBV6-5 and TRBJ2-2; weak D call: TRBD2 (5 bases). The ends were cut back, 4 bases at V and 8 bases at J, with 11 bases in the middle. Germline CDR1 reads MNHEY; CDR2 reads SVGAGI. The CDR3 covers 13 residues.

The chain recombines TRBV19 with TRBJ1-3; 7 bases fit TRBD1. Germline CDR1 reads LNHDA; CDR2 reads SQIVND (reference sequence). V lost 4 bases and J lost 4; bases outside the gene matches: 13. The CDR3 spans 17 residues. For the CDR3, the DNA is TGTGCCAGTAGTACCCCAGGGGGACCCCAGGGGGGAAACACCATATATTTT. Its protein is CASSTPGGPQGGNTIYF.

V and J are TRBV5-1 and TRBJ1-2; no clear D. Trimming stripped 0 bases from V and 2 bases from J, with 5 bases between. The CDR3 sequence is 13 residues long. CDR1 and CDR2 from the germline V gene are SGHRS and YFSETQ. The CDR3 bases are TGCGCCAGCAGCTTGGGCGGAAACTATGGCTACACCTTC. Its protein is CASSLGGNYGYTF.

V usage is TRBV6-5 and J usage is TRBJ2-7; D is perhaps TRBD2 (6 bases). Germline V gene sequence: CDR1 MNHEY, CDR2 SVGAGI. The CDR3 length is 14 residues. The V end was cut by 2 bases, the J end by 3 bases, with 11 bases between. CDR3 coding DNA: TGTGCCAGCAGTTACGGTAGGCGGGACTACGAGCAGTACTTC. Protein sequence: CASSYGRRDYEQYF.

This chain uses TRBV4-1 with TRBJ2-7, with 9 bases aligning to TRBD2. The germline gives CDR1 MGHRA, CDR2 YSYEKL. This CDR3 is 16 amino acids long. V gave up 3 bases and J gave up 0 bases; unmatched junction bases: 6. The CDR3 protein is CASSHLLAGLSYEQYF. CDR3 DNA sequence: TGCGCCAGCAGCCACCTCCTAGCGGGACTCTCCTACGAGCAGTACTTC.

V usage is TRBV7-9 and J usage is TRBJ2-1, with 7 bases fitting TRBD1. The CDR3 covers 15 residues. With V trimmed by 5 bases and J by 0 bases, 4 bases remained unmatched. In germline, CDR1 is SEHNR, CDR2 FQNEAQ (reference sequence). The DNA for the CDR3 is TGTGCCAGCAGCCCACAGGGGAACTCCTACAATGAGCAGTTCTTC. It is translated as CASSPQGNSYNEQFF.

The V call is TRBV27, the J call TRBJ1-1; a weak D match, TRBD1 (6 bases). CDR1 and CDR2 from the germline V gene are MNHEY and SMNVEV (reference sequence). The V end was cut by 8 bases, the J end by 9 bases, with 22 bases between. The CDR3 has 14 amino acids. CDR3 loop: CASAPGGHGSQAFF. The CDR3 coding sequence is TGTGCCAGCGCCCCCGGGGGGCACGGATCTCAAGCTTTCTTT.

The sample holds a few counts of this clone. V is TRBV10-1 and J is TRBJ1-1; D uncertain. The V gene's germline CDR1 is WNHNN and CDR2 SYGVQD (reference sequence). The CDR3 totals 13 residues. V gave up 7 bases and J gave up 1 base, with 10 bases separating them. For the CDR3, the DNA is TGCGCCAGCACAGCAAACTCGAACACTGAAGCTTTCTTT. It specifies CASTANSNTEAFF.

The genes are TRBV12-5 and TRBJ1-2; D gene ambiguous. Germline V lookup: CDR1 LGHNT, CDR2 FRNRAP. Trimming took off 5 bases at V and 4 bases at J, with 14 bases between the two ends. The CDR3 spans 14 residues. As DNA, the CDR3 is TGTGCTAGTGGTCCGAAGGTTCGGAGCTATGGCTACACCTTC. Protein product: CASGPKVRSYGYTF. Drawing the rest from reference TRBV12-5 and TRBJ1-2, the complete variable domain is DARVTQTPRHKVTEMGQEVTMRCQPILGHNTVFWYRQTMMQGLELLAYFRNRAPLDDSGMPKDRFSAEMPDATLATLKIQPSEPRDSAVYFCASGPKVRSYGYTFGSGTRLTVV.

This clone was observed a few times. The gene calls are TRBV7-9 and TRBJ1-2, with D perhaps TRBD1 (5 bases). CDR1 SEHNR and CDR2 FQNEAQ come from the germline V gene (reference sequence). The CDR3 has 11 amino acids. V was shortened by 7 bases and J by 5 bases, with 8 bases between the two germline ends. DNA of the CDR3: TGTGCCAGCACCCGGGGGTATGGCTACACCTTC. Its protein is CASTRGYGYTF. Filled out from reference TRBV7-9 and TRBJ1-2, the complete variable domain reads DTGVSQNPRHKITKRGQNVTFRCDPISEHNRLYWYRQTLGQGPEFLTYFQNEAQLEKSRLLSDRFSAERPKGSFSTLEIQRTEQGDSAMYLCASTRGYGYTFGSGTRLTVV.

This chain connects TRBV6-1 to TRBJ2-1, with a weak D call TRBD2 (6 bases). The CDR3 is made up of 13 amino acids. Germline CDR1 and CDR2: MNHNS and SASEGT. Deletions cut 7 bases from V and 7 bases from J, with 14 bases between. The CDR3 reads CASNIRSGNEQFF. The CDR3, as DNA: TGTGCCAGCAACATTCGGAGCGGGAATGAGCAGTTCTTC.